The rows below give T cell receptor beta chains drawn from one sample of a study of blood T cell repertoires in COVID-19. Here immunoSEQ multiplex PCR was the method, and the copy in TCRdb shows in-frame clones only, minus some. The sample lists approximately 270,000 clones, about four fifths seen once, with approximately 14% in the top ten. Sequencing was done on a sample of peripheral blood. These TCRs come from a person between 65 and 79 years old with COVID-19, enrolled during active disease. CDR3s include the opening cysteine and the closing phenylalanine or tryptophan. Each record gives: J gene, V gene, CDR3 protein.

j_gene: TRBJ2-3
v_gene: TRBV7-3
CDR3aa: CASSFVNTDTQYF

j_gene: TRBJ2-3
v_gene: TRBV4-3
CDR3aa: CASSQRTGVDTQYF

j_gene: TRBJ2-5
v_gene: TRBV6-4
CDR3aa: CASRPTSSSETQYF

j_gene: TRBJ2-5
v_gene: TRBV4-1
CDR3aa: CASSQEGTSGYETQYF

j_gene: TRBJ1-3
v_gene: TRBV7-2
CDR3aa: CASSPASGFSSGNTIYF

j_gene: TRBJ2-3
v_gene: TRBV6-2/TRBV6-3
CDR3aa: CASSDERGGIPDTQYF

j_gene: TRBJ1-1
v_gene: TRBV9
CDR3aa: CASSTSGLGVNTEAFF

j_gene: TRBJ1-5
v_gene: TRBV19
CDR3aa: CASSNRQLTSQVNQPQHF

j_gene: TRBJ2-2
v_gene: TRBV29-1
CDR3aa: CSVVFSGANTGELFF

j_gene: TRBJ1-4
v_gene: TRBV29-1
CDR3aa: CSVRGGVLSEKLFF

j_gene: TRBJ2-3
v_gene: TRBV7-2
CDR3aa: CASSLQSGELRTDTQYF

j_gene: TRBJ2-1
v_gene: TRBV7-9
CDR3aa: CASSRYKRQAYNEQFF

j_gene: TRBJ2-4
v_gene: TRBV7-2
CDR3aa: CACSQKNIQYF

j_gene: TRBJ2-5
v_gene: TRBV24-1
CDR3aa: CATSDVGQGQETQYF

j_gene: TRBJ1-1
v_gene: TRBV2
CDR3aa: CASFIGQGASEAFF

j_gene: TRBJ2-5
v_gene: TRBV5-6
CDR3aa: CASSLGGGGAETQYF

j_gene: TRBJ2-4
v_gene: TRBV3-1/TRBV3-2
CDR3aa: CASSPGLAENIQYF

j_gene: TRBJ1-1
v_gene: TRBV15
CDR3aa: CATSGTVLSTEAFF

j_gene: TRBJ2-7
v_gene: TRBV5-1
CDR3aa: CASSPSAASANYEQYF

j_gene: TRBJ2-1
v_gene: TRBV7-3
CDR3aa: CASSLMASGNSYNEQFF

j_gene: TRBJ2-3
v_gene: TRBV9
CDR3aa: CASSPGLAGDTQYF

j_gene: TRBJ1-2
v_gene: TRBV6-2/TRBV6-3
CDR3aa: CASSYTASNYGYTF

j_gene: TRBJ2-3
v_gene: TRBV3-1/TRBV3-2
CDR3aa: CASSPSPNEDTQYF

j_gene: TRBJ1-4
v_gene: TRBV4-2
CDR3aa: CASSQDPGTGGVGFEEKLFF

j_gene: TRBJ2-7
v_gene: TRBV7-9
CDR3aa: CASSDTPNRGEQYF

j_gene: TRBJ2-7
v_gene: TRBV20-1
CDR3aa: CSASGTGSGYEQYF

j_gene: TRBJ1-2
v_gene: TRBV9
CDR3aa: CASSPRDSRIPGYGYTF

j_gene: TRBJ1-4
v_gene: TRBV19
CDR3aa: CATVGPNSEKLFF

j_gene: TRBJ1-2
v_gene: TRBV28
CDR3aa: CASRPGTDYGYTF

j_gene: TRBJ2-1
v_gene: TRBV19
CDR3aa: CASSIVGGRGDNEQFF

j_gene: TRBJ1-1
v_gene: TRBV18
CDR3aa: CASSPLGTGFGTEAFF

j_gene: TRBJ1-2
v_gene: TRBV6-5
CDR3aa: CASSSKAGGQGYGYTF

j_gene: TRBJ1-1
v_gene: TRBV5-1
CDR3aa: CASSLPGQGLPEAFF

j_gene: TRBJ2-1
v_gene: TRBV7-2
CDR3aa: CASRQNRGRGYNEQFF

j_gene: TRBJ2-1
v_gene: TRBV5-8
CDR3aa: CASRPRVLESYNEQFF

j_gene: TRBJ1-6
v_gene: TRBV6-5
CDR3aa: CASRAGMENSPLHF

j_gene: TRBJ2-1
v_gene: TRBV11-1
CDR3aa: CASSLVWLIYNEQFF

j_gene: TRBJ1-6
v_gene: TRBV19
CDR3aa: CASRRQLAGSPLHF

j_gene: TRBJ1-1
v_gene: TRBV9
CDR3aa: CASSTSAEGVAFF

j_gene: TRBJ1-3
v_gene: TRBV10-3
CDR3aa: CAISEGTGGNTIYF

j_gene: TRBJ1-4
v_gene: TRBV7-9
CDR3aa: CASSPTTDGELFF

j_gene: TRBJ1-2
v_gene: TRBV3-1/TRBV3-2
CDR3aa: CASSQVTGGNGYTF

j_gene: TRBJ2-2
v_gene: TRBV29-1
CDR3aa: CSVGTSGRELFF

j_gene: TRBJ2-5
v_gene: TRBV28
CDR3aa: CASSSPGAGEWTQYF

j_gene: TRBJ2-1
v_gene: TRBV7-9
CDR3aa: CASSSQGYGVEQFF

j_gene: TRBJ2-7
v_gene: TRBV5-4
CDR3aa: CASISYEQYF

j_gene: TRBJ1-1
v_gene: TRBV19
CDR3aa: CASSIGTGVTTEAFF

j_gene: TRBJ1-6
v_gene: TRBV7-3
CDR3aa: CASSAAGVNSPLHF

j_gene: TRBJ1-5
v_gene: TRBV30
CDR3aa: CAWNGGINQPQHF

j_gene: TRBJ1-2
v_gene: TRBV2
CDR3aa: CASHQARDYGYTF

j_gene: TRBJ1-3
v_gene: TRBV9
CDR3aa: CASSTTTGQTGNTIYF

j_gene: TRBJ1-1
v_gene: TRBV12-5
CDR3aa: CASVRGNDVNTEAFF

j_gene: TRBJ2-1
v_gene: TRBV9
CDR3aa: CASSVGSSGGTNEQFF

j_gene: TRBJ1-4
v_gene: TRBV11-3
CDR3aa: CASSLNPAGGGEKLFF

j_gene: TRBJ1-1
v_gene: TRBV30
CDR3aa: CAWSVQKPEAFF

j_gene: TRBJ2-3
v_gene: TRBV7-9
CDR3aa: CASSLGSSPQGATDTQYF